The next 19 T cell receptor beta chains were all read from a single sample in a study of a mutant IDH1 vaccine in newly diagnosed glioma. Which antigens these TCRs recognize remains unknown. Method: immunoSEQ multiplex PCR; TCRdb's copy keeps in-frame clones and lacks some. This repertoire shows under 40,000 clones, approximately 89% found once; its top ten account for around 2.2%. This sample's time point: week 47, end of study. The content of each vaccine dose was 300 ug of mutant IDH1 20-mer peptide, and topical imiquimod accompanied it. The sequences come from PBMCs, collected from a glioma patient whose treatment included an IDH1 peptide vaccine. The receptors were sampled from a man between 40 and 49 years old with glioma.

V is TRBV5-1 and J is TRBJ1-2; no definite D call. The ends were cut back, 0 bases at V and 3 bases at J, with 15 bases in the middle. CDR3 size: 16 residues. CDR1 is SGHRS and CDR2 is YFSETQ in the germline V gene. The chain's CDR3 is CASSLGLVGVDYGYTF. The CDR3 region has the DNA TGCGCCAGCAGCTTGGGCTTGGTTGGAGTGGACTATGGCTACACCTTC. The entire variable domain, with the rest obtained from reference TRBV5-1 and TRBJ1-2, is as follows: KAGVTQTPRYLIKTRGQQVTLSCSPISGHRSVSWYQQTPGQGLQFLFEYFSETQRNKGNFPGRFSGRQFSNSRSEMNVSTLELGDSALYLCASSLGLVGVDYGYTFGSGTRLTVV.

The table lists this clone with a count of one. The V and J genes are TRBV11-3 and TRBJ2-6; D uncertain. The CDR3 is 14 residues long. Trimming cost V 5 bases and J 4 bases, with 9 bases left between them. CDR1 is SGHNT, CDR2 YENEEA, per germline. In DNA, the CDR3 is TGTGCCAGCAGCCCGTCCCGCGGGGCCAACGTCCTGACTTTC. Residues: CASSPSRGANVLTF.

The chain employs TRBV18 and TRBJ2-5; maybe TRBD1 (6 bases). CDR1 is KGHSH and CDR2 is LQKENI in the germline V gene. CDR3 size: 16 residues. V shed 1 base and J shed 5 bases, with 17 bases lying between them. CDR3 nucleotide sequence: TGTGCCAGCTCACCACTAGAAGGGTACCAGGGGGAGACCCAGTACTTC. Its translation is CASSPLEGYQGETQYF.

V is TRBV7-9 and J is TRBJ2-2; the D gene is possibly TRBD1 (5 bases). From germline, CDR1 is SEHNR and CDR2 FQNEAQ (reference sequence). V was pared by 5 bases and J by 4 bases, with 17 bases between. This CDR3 contains 16 residues. The CDR3 nucleotides read TGTGCCAGCAGCCCTCCAAGGGGAAAAAGCACCGGGGAGCTGTTTTTT. Amino acid sequence: CASSPPRGKSTGELFF.

This clone was counted a single time. The V gene is TRBV10-3, the J gene TRBJ2-1; 8 bases map to TRBD1. J lost 6 bases, V lost 7 bases, and 8 bases had no gene match. CDR1 is ENHRY and CDR2 is SYGVKD in the germline V gene. The CDR3 length is 14 residues. CDR3 nucleotide sequence: TGTGCCATCACCGACAGGGGTGGCGGCAATGAGCAGTTCTTC. Translated, it gives CAITDRGGGNEQFF.

The chain joins TRBV7-2 to TRBJ2-3; unclear D gene. V lost 8 bases and J lost 0, with 9 bases in between. Germline lookup yields CDR1 SGHTA and CDR2 FQGNSA. The CDR3 totals 13 residues. CDR3 amino acids: CASARPSTDTQYF. Written as DNA, the CDR3 is TGTGCCAGCGCCCGGCCCAGCACAGATACGCAGTATTTT. The entire variable domain, with the rest obtained from reference TRBV7-2 and TRBJ2-3, is as follows: GAGVSQSPSNKVTEKGKDVELRCDPISGHTALYWYRQSLGQGLEFLIYFQGNSAPDKSGLPSDRFSAERTGGSVSTLTIQRTQQEDSAVYLCASARPSTDTQYFGPGTRLTVL.

V usage is TRBV7-8 and J usage is TRBJ2-1; 7 bases match TRBD2. The CDR3 is 15 amino acids. J was trimmed by 8 bases and V by 3 bases; bases with no gene match: 10. Germline V gives CDR1 SGHVS, CDR2 FQNEAQ. DNA of the CDR3: TGTGCCAGCAGCTTCCCCCCTAGCGGCTCGGATGAGCAGTTCTTC. Amino acids: CASSFPPSGSDEQFF. Supplemented by reference TRBV7-8 and TRBJ2-1, the full variable domain reads GAGVSQSPRYKVAKRGQDVALRCDPISGHVSLFWYQQALGQGPEFLTYFQNEAQLDKSGLPSDRFFAERPEGSVSTLKIQRTQQEDSAVYLCASSFPPSGSDEQFFGPGTRLTVL.

The chain combines TRBV5-1 with TRBJ2-1; a possible D gene is TRBD2 (5 bases). Per the germline V gene, CDR1 is SGHRS and CDR2 is YFSETQ. The V gene lost 1 base and the J gene lost 0 bases, with 11 bases spanning the gap. The CDR3 has 16 residues. DNA of the CDR3: TGCGCCAGCAGCTTGATAGCTAGCCCCTCCTACAATGAGCAGTTCTTC. Translated, it gives CASSLIASPSYNEQFF.

V and J are TRBV18 and TRBJ2-7; TRBD1 agrees at 7 bases. Germline V gene lookup returns CDR1 KGHSH and CDR2 LQKENI. CDR3 length equals 15 residues. Unmatched junction bases numbered 12, after V lost 8 bases and J lost 2 bases. In DNA form, the CDR3 reads TGTGCCAGCCGTTTCTCCGGGACAGCCCCCTACGAGCAGTACTTC. Translated: CASRFSGTAPYEQYF. The full variable domain, rest sourced from reference TRBV18 and TRBJ2-7, is NAGVMQNPRHLVRRRGQEARLRCSPMKGHSHVYWYRQLPEEGLKFMVYLQKENIIDESGMPKERFSAEFPKEGPSILRIQQVVRGDSAAYFCASRFSGTAPYEQYFGPGTRLTVT.

This chain connects TRBV19 to TRBJ2-7; D remains ambiguous. Germline V CDR1 and CDR2: LNHDA, SQIVND (reference sequence). CDR3 length equals 13 residues. The V end was cut by 4 bases, the J end by 3 bases, with 10 bases between. The CDR3 region is CASSTTNSYEQYF. CDR3 nucleotides: TGTGCCAGTAGTACCACCAACAGCTACGAGCAGTACTTC.

The J gene is TRBJ1-2, the V gene TRBV7-2; D unclear. This CDR3 contains 10 residues. Trimming left V 6 bases short and J 5 bases short, with 4 bases between. The germline gives CDR1 SGHTA, CDR2 FQGNSA. CDR3 protein: CASRGYGYTF. The CDR3 nucleotides are TGTGCCAGCAGGGGTTATGGCTACACCTTC.

This chain connects TRBV6-5 to TRBJ2-1; D possibly matches TRBD1 or TRBD2 (6 bases each). V lost 7 bases and J 6 bases, leaving 19 bases between the germline ends. This CDR3 has 15 residues. The V gene's germline CDR1 is MNHEY and CDR2 SVGAGI. The CDR3 DNA is TGTGCCAGCACCCCGGGGGCAGATAGCTTCAATGAGCAGTTCTTC. It is translated as CASTPGADSFNEQFF.

The chain uses TRBV2 and TRBJ2-2; TRBD1 matches 11 bases. The ends lost 6 bases at V and 6 bases at J; junction bases unmatched: 9. Germline-derived CDR1 and CDR2 are SNHLY and FYNNEI. This CDR3 is built from 16 residues. CDR3 sequence (DNA): TGTGCCAGCAGAGTACCGGGACAGGGGGTCCCCGGGGAGCTGTTTTTT. As protein: CASRVPGQGVPGELFF.

This chain uses TRBV2 with TRBJ1-5; D might be TRBD1 (6 bases). V was pared by 3 bases and J by 0 bases, with 9 bases between. The CDR3 covers 15 residues. The germline V gene encodes CDR1 SNHLY and CDR2 FYNNEI. The CDR3 DNA reads as TGTGCCAGCAGTGAGGACAGTTATAGCAATCAGCCCCAGCATTTT. Its protein product is CASSEDSYSNQPQHF.

A word on this clone: A junction end diverges from the germline sequence, so it may reflect a read error. The chain links TRBV11-2 to TRBJ2-3; D unclear. The CDR3 length is 15 residues. The germline V gene has CDR1 SGHAT and CDR2 FQNNGV. The CDR3 sequence is CASSLDPTSRDTQYF. The CDR3, as DNA: TGTGCCAGCAGCTTAGATCCAACCAGCAGAGATACGCAGTATTTT. Drawing the rest from reference TRBV11-2 and TRBJ2-3, the complete variable domain is EAGVAQSPRYKIIEKRQSVAFWCNPISGHATLYWYQQILGQGPKLLIQFQNNGVVDDSQLPKDRFSAERLKGVDSTLKIQPAKLEDSAVYLCASSLDPTSRDTQYFGPGTRLTVL.

V is TRBV7-2 and J is TRBJ1-4; D gene uncertain. The CDR3 totals 16 residues. Looked up from germline, CDR1 is SGHTA and CDR2 is FQGNSA. Trimming pared 5 bases from V and 2 bases from J, leaving 15 bases between. CDR3 sequence: CASSLIRAPTNEKLFF. The CDR3 bases are TGTGCCAGCAGCCTAATACGGGCTCCCACTAATGAAAAACTGTTTTTT.

The V call is TRBV7-8, the J call TRBJ1-3, with D uncertain. Trimming pared 1 base from V and 8 bases from J, leaving 9 bases between. CDR1 and CDR2 from the germline V gene are SGHVS and FQNEAQ. CDR3 length: 13 amino acids. The CDR3 DNA reads as TGTGCCAGCAGCTTAGTGGAGCTGGACACCATATATTTT. This encodes CASSLVELDTIYF.

The gene calls are TRBV11-1 and TRBJ2-1, with a weak D call TRBD1 (6 bases). CDR1 and CDR2 from the germline V gene are SGHAT and FQDESV (reference sequence). CDR3 size: 15 residues. The V and J ends lost 6 bases and 0 bases respectively, with 12 bases between them. This CDR3 reads CASRHPQGSYNEQFF. CDR3 sequence (DNA): TGTGCCAGCAGACACCCACAGGGCTCCTACAATGAGCAGTTCTTC.

The chain joins TRBV5-1 to TRBJ2-5; TRBD2 is a possible D gene (5 bases). The CDR3 length is 15 residues. Trimming removed 4 bases from V and 6 bases from J, with 19 bases in between. Germline values: CDR1 SGHRS, CDR2 YFSETQ. CDR3 region: CASSPEALAGQTQYF. Written as DNA, the CDR3 is TGCGCCAGCAGCCCGGAAGCGCTAGCCGGCCAGACCCAGTACTTC.